The 10 T cell receptor beta chains below come from one sample, sequenced in a study of shared clonotypes between healthy human individuals. Sequencing used immunoSEQ multiplex PCR; TCRdb keeps in-frame clones, though not all of them. The sample lists around 1,900,000 clones, 85% to 95% occurring once. Terminally differentiated effector memory CD45RA+ cells were excluded by CCR7 positive selection of CD45RO-negative cells. The material sequenced was naive CD8+ T cells from PBMCs. The receptors stem from a young man in good health. Some clones in this sample may be carry-over from other donors' samples.

This chain uses TRBV2 with TRBJ2-1, with a weak D call TRBD2 (7 bases). Trimming took off 7 bases at V and 3 bases at J, with 16 bases between the two ends. In germline, CDR1 is SNHLY, CDR2 FYNNEI. The CDR3 has 15 amino acids. The CDR3 DNA sequence: TGTGCCAGCACCGAGAGGGGGGAGGGCTACAATGAGCAGTTCTTC. Its protein product is CASTERGEGYNEQFF.

J is TRBJ2-7 and V is TRBV5-1; 9 bases fit TRBD1. This CDR3 spans 15 amino acids. CDR1 SGHRS and CDR2 YFSETQ come from the germline V gene. Unmatched junction bases numbered 6, after V lost 0 bases and J lost 5 bases. CDR3 DNA sequence: TGCGCCAGCAGCTTGGATGGGACAGGGTTCCACGAGCAGTACTTC. This translates into CASSLDGTGFHEQYF.

Concerning this clone itself: This sample includes further DNA sequences coding for the same CDR3. The chain has TRBV13 and TRBJ1-2; 7 bases agree with TRBD1. CDR1 is PRHDT and CDR2 is FYEKMQ in the germline V gene (reference sequence). CDR3 length equals 14 residues. V was clipped by 0 bases and J by 2 bases; unmatched bases: 0. The CDR3 loop reads CASSLGRGNYGYTF. The CDR3 DNA reads as TGTGCCAGCAGCTTAGGCAGGGGGAACTATGGCTACACCTTC.

The rearrangement links TRBV27 to TRBJ1-2, with 7 bases lining up with TRBD1. The CDR3 is made up of 14 amino acids. The germline V gene encodes CDR1 MNHEY and CDR2 SMNVEV (reference sequence). Trimming took 5 bases from V and 8 from J; bases not matched to a gene: 11. The CDR3 DNA reads as TGTGCCAGCAGTCGAGGCGGAGGGGGCAGGGGCTACACCTTC. It translates to CASSRGGGGRGYTF.

This chain links TRBV7-9 with TRBJ2-2, with D possibly being TRBD1 (7 bases). The germline V and J ends were trimmed by 5 bases and 6 bases, with 16 bases remaining between them. The germline CDR1 and CDR2 sequences are SEHNR and FQNEAQ (reference sequence). The CDR3 extends over 15 amino acids. Here the CDR3 reads CASSAETGRSGELFF. The CDR3 bases are TGTGCCAGCAGCGCCGAGACAGGGAGGTCCGGGGAGCTGTTTTTT.

The chain has TRBV5-1 and TRBJ2-7; 12 bases match TRBD2. The germline CDR1 and CDR2 sequences are SGHRS and YFSETQ. J lost 3 bases, V lost 4 bases, and 2 bases had no gene match. The CDR3 spans 14 residues. CDR3 protein: CASSPTSGSYEQYF. DNA for the CDR3: TGCGCCAGCAGCCCGACTAGCGGGAGCTACGAGCAGTACTTC. The whole variable domain, filled in from reference TRBV5-1 and TRBJ2-7, reads KAGVTQTPRYLIKTRGQQVTLSCSPISGHRSVSWYQQTPGQGLQFLFEYFSETQRNKGNFPGRFSGRQFSNSRSEMNVSTLELGDSALYLCASSPTSGSYEQYFGPGTRLTVT.

This chain links TRBV28 with TRBJ2-2; 8 nucleotides align to TRBD1. Germline V gene lookup returns CDR1 MDHEN and CDR2 SYDVKM. This CDR3 has 15 amino acids. The V gene end was trimmed by 3 bases and the J gene end by 5 bases; junction bases not matched to a gene: 5. The CDR3 DNA is TGTGCCAGCAGTTTTGGACAGGGCGAGACCGGGGAGCTGTTTTTT. Its protein is CASSFGQGETGELFF.

The CDR3 sequence is CASGMGVEETQYF. CDR3 DNA: TGTGCCAGCGGGATGGGCGTAGAAGAGACCCAGTACTTC. The chain combines TRBV9 with TRBJ2-5; D is uncertain. The CDR3 has 13 residues. Trimming took 7 bases from V and 3 from J, leaving 13 bases between them. Germline V CDR1 and CDR2: SGDLS, YYNGEE.

This clone was recorded only once. The chain combines TRBV5-1 with TRBJ2-7; D might be TRBD2 (5 bases). V was clipped by 0 bases and J by 6 bases, with 10 bases between them. CDR3 size: 13 residues. Germline V gene sequence: CDR1 SGHRS, CDR2 YFSETQ. CDR3 nucleotide sequence: TGCGCCAGCAGCTTGGAAGGCGGGTTCGAGCAGTACTTC. Translation: CASSLEGGFEQYF.

The V gene is TRBV4-1, the J gene TRBJ1-1; a possible D gene is TRBD1 (5 bases). Germline V gene lookup returns CDR1 MGHRA and CDR2 YSYEKL. The CDR3 spans 16 residues. V gave up 3 bases and J gave up 4 bases, with 18 bases separating them. The CDR3 sequence is CASSQRGPGPGTEAFF. The CDR3 DNA reads TGCGCCAGCAGCCAGAGGGGACCGGGACCGGGCACTGAAGCTTTCTTT.